A single sample is the source of the 28 T cell receptor beta chains below, sequenced in a study of blood T cell repertoires in COVID-19. Assay used: immunoSEQ multiplex PCR; TCRdb lists only in-frame clones, some missing. This sample has under 130,000 clones, with roughly 79% found just once. Sequenced sample: peripheral blood. Receptors were obtained from a woman aged 70-85 years with acute or convalescent COVID-19.

In its sample, this clone was seen a few times. The chain couples TRBV9 to TRBJ2-5, with TRBD1 as a possible D gene (5 bases). Looked up from germline, CDR1 is SGDLS and CDR2 is YYNGEE. This CDR3 region has 13 residues. V was shortened by 4 bases and J by 2 bases, with 9 bases between the two germline ends. The CDR3 DNA reads as TGTGCCAGCAGCCCAAGACAGCAAGAGACCCAGTACTTC. Translating gives CASSPRQQETQYF.

The V and J genes are TRBV30 and TRBJ2-1, with D tentatively TRBD1 (6 bases). CDR1 and CDR2 (germline): GTSNPN, SVGIG (reference sequence). The CDR3 extends over 12 amino acids. V gave up 2 bases and J gave up 7 bases, with 9 bases separating them. The CDR3 region is CAWSSDSNEQFF. The CDR3, as DNA: TGTGCCTGGAGTTCGGACAGTAATGAGCAGTTCTTC.

The genes are TRBV2 and TRBJ2-1; TRBD2 matches 7 bases. Germline CDR1 reads SNHLY; CDR2 reads FYNNEI. CDR3 size: 11 residues. The V and J ends lost 9 bases and 8 bases, in that order; junction bases with no gene match: 4. The CDR3 DNA is TGTGCCAGACGGGGAGGGGATGAGCAGTTCTTC. It encodes CARRGGDEQFF.

The chain carries TRBV5-1 and TRBJ2-5; 8 bases agree with TRBD2. Looked up from germline, CDR1 is SGHRS and CDR2 is YFSETQ. V lost 4 bases and J lost 3; bases outside the gene matches: 8. This CDR3 comprises 15 residues. CDR3 nucleotide sequence: TGCGCCAGCAGCCCTTTGGGGACTAGAGAAGAGACCCAGTACTTC. It translates to CASSPLGTREETQYF.

The chain couples TRBV6-1 to TRBJ1-3, with unresolved D. Germline assignment: CDR1 MNHNS and CDR2 SASEGT. V was trimmed by 0 bases and J by 5 bases, leaving 8 bases between them. The CDR3 has 14 residues. CDR3 region: CASSEAQRRNTIYF. The CDR3 DNA follows: TGTGCCAGCAGTGAAGCCCAGCGCCGAAACACCATATATTTT.

The chain links TRBV20-1 to TRBJ2-1; TRBD1 might be the D (6 bases). The germline V and J ends were trimmed by 3 bases and 6 bases, with 24 bases remaining between them. CDR3 length equals 17 residues. The germline V gene has CDR1 DFQATT and CDR2 SNEGSKA (reference sequence). As DNA, the CDR3 is TGCAGTGCTAGTCCACCCGGATACAGGGTAGGGTTCAATGAGCAGTTCTTC. Its protein is CSASPPGYRVGFNEQFF.

This clone appeared once. The chain joins TRBV5-6 to TRBJ1-5; D perhaps matches TRBD1 (6 bases). The CDR3 contains 15 residues. Between the trimmed V and J ends, which lost 1 base and 3 bases, there was a span of 11 bases. Germline lookup yields CDR1 SGHDT and CDR2 YYEEEE. In DNA, the CDR3 is TGTGCCAGCAGCTTGCGGGGACACAACAATCAGCCCCAGCATTTT. This gives the protein CASSLRGHNNQPQHF.

The chain combines TRBV6-5 with TRBJ1-4; D is perhaps TRBD1 (6 bases). The CDR3 runs to 13 residues. V lost 6 bases, J lost 8 bases, and 13 bases lay in between. From germline, CDR1 is MNHEY and CDR2 SVGAGI. The CDR3 DNA sequence: TGTGCCAGCAGCTCAGGGGATTGGGAAAAACTGTTTTTT. Residues: CASSSGDWEKLFF.

The chain combines TRBV19 with TRBJ2-1; 13 nucleotides agree with TRBD2. The CDR3 has 15 residues. Germline V CDR1 and CDR2: LNHDA, SQIVND (reference sequence). J lost 5 bases, V lost 5 bases, and 3 bases had no gene match. The CDR3 sequence is CASSFGLAGDNEQFF. CDR3 nucleotide sequence: TGTGCCAGTAGTTTCGGACTAGCGGGAGACAATGAGCAGTTCTTC.

V is TRBV30 and J is TRBJ1-4, with 7 nucleotides matching TRBD1. J lost 3 bases, V lost 1 base, and 8 bases had no gene match. The germline V gene has CDR1 GTSNPN and CDR2 SVGIG (reference sequence). This CDR3 is 16 amino acids long. CDR3 sequence reads: CAWSEEGARANEKLFF. The CDR3 coding sequence is TGTGCCTGGAGTGAGGAGGGGGCTCGGGCTAATGAAAAACTGTTTTTT.

The chain is built from TRBV27 and TRBJ2-2; D gene uncertain. V lost 0 bases and J 4 bases, leaving 3 bases between the germline ends. The CDR3 has 13 residues. Germline V gene sequence: CDR1 MNHEY, CDR2 SMNVEV (reference sequence). In DNA form, the CDR3 reads TGTGCCAGCAGTTTATCGAGCACCGGGGAGCTGTTTTTT. Encoded protein: CASSLSSTGELFF.

The chain carries TRBV20-1 and TRBJ2-3; 7 positions agree with TRBD2. The CDR3 length is 15 residues. The V gene's germline CDR1 is DFQATT and CDR2 SNEGSKA (reference sequence). J was trimmed by 3 bases and V by 3 bases; bases with no gene match: 9. CDR3 residues: CSASGVRDYTDTQYF. Here the CDR3 DNA reads TGCAGTGCTAGTGGGGTTCGGGACTATACAGATACGCAGTATTTT.

The rearrangement links TRBV4-2 to TRBJ1-1; D is ambiguous. Germline CDR1 is LGHNA and CDR2 is YNFKEQ. The CDR3 loop spans 13 amino acids. The germline V and J ends were trimmed by 1 base and 5 bases, with 8 bases remaining between them. CDR3 nucleotides: TGTGCCAGCAGCCAAGGGTCGGTGACTGAAGCTTTCTTT. Residues: CASSQGSVTEAFF.

This chain joins TRBV18 and TRBJ1-6; TRBD1 agrees at 8 bases. The CDR3 loop spans 15 amino acids. CDR1 and CDR2 (germline): KGHSH, LQKENI. The V and J ends lost 4 bases and 8 bases, in that order; junction bases with no gene match: 7. Here the CDR3 reads CASSLSTGEDSPLHF. CDR3 in DNA: TGTGCCAGCTCACTATCGACAGGGGAGGATTCACCCCTCCACTTT.

The rearrangement links TRBV18 to TRBJ2-7; possibly TRBD1 for D (6 bases). Germline CDR1 is KGHSH and CDR2 is LQKENI. V was pared by 2 bases and J by 4 bases, with 12 bases between. This CDR3 has 14 amino acids. The CDR3 loop is CASSPENRVYEQYF. The CDR3 DNA follows: TGTGCCAGCTCACCAGAGAACAGGGTTTACGAGCAGTACTTC. The entire variable domain, with the rest obtained from reference TRBV18 and TRBJ2-7, is as follows: NAGVMQNPRHLVRRRGQEARLRCSPMKGHSHVYWYRQLPEEGLKFMVYLQKENIIDESGMPKERFSAEFPKEGPSILRIQQVVRGDSAAYFCASSPENRVYEQYFGPGTRLTVT.

The rearrangement joins TRBV18 to TRBJ1-6; 8 nucleotides agree with TRBD1. The junction had 2 bases not matched to a gene; V was cut back by 5 bases and J by 5 bases. The germline V gene has CDR1 KGHSH and CDR2 LQKENI. The CDR3 covers 14 residues. The CDR3 protein is CASSSGQDNSPLHF. Written as DNA, the CDR3 is TGTGCCAGCTCATCGGGACAGGATAATTCACCCCTCCACTTT.

The chain employs TRBV10-1 and TRBJ1-2; 7 nucleotides agree with TRBD1. Per germline, CDR1 WNHNN and CDR2 SYGVQD (reference sequence). With 5 bases clipped from V and 0 bases from J, the junction kept 3 bases outside the gene matches. The CDR3 spans 14 residues. The CDR3 is CASSRDSSNYGYTF. The CDR3 region has the DNA TGCGCCAGCAGTCGGGACAGCTCTAACTATGGCTACACCTTC.

The genes are TRBV11-2 and TRBJ2-5; unclear D gene. CDR3 size: 15 residues. V was trimmed by 5 bases and J by 0 bases, leaving 13 bases between them. In germline, CDR1 is SGHAT, CDR2 FQNNGV. This CDR3 is CASSALLADQETQYF. DNA of the CDR3: TGTGCCAGCAGCGCCCTATTGGCGGACCAAGAGACCCAGTACTTC.

The gene calls are TRBV9 and TRBJ1-2; TRBD1 matches 8 bases. The length of the CDR3 is 15 residues. Germline V gene data show CDR1 as SGDLS and CDR2 as YYNGEE. The junction had 5 bases not matched to a gene; V was cut back by 2 bases and J by 2 bases. The CDR3 bases are TGTGCCAGCAGCGTGCAAGGGACAGGAAACTATGGCTACACCTTC. Residues: CASSVQGTGNYGYTF.

This clone has just one count. V gene TRBV7-7 combines with J gene TRBJ2-2; D is unclear. From germline, CDR1 is SSHAT and CDR2 FNYEAQ (reference sequence). The CDR3 runs to 13 residues. V lost 3 bases and J 6 bases, leaving 8 bases between the germline ends. This CDR3 reads CASSFRGSGELFF. CDR3 coding DNA: TGTGCCAGCAGCTTCCGAGGTTCCGGGGAGCTGTTTTTT.

The chain uses TRBV7-8 and TRBJ2-7; possibly TRBD2 for D (5 bases). Per the germline V gene, CDR1 is SGHVS and CDR2 is FQNEAQ. CDR3 length equals 14 residues. V was cut by 1 base and J by 4 bases, with 11 bases left in between. CDR3 sequence: CASSLVEGRYEQYF. CDR3 sequence (DNA): TGTGCCAGCAGCTTAGTTGAGGGAAGGTACGAGCAGTACTTC.

This clone was seen a single time. This chain connects TRBV6-2 or TRBV6-3 to TRBJ1-5, with 7 nucleotides matching TRBD1. CDR1 and CDR2 (germline): MNHEY, SVGEGT. The CDR3 totals 15 residues. V trimming: 3 bases; J trimming: 1 base; junction bases outside the gene matches: 3. CDR3 coding DNA: TGTGCCAGCAGTTATTACAGGGGAAGCAATCAGCCCCAGCATTTT. This translates into CASSYYRGSNQPQHF.

The table lists this clone with a count of one. The chain couples TRBV11-2 to TRBJ2-1; 9 nucleotides align to TRBD2. Germline CDR1 and CDR2: SGHAT and FQNNGV. The CDR3 length is 15 residues. The ends lost 0 bases at V and 10 bases at J; junction bases unmatched: 7. Written as DNA, the CDR3 is TGTGCCAGCAGCTTAGAGTCCGGGACTAGCAGGGAGCAGTTCTTC. The encoded protein is CASSLESGTSREQFF.

V is TRBV6-5 and J is TRBJ1-4; 10 bases map to TRBD1. Trimming took 10 bases from V and 8 from J; bases not matched to a gene: 10. Germline CDR1 is MNHEY and CDR2 is SVGAGI. This CDR3 comprises 14 residues. This chain's CDR3 is CATNRDRGGEKLFF. The CDR3 DNA reads TGTGCCACAAACCGGGACAGGGGAGGCGAAAAACTGTTTTTT.

There are a few counts of this clone. V usage is TRBV7-8 and J usage is TRBJ1-1, with D unresolved. V was trimmed by 1 base and J by 10 bases, leaving 16 bases between them. The germline gives CDR1 SGHVS, CDR2 FQNEAQ. The CDR3 consists of 14 residues. The CDR3 nucleotides are TGTGCCAGCAGCTTAGAGGGAGACACTTCTAGAGCTTTCTTT. It codes for CASSLEGDTSRAFF.

CDR3 sequence: CASSVTGSRGYTF. The CDR3 region has the DNA TGTGCCAGCAGCGTGACAGGGTCTCGTGGCTACACCTTC. The chain is built from TRBV7-2 and TRBJ1-2; 7 positions match TRBD1. This CDR3 spans 13 amino acids. Trimming took 5 bases from V and 7 from J; bases not matched to a gene: 7. The V gene's germline CDR1 is SGHTA and CDR2 FQGNSA.

This sequence joins TRBV19 and TRBJ1-1, with 7 bases aligning to TRBD1. This CDR3 comprises 14 residues. CDR1 and CDR2 from the germline V gene are LNHDA and SQIVND (reference sequence). After removal of 4 bases from V and 0 bases from J, the junction contained 2 bases not matched to a gene. CDR3 bases: TGTGCCAGTAGTAGGGGACAGATGAACACTGAAGCTTTCTTT. It yields the protein CASSRGQMNTEAFF. The whole variable domain, remainder taken from reference TRBV19 and TRBJ1-1, is DGGITQSPKYLFRKEGQNVTLSCEQNLNHDAMYWYRQDPGQGLRLIYYSQIVNDFQKGDIAEGYSVSREKKESFPLTVTSAQKNPTAFYLCASSRGQMNTEAFFGQGTRLTVV.

The chain has TRBV19 and TRBJ2-7; maybe TRBD1 (6 bases). V lost 5 bases to trimming and J lost 4 bases, with 15 bases between them. There are 14 residues in the CDR3. Germline lookup yields CDR1 LNHDA and CDR2 SQIVND (reference sequence). The CDR3 bases are TGTGCCAGTAGTGCCCAACACCAGGGGTACGAGCAGTACTTC. Translated: CASSAQHQGYEQYF.